This entry describes one T cell receptor beta chain. Its antigen is undetermined. A much larger clone lies a single base off, so this may be a read error. The template was RNA from unsorted bulk tissue. The normal lung tissue was taken more than 3 cm from the tumor edge. Between August and November 2014, newly diagnosed, chemotherapy-naive lung cancer patients underwent thoracic surgery in China. This specimen comes from a study of tumor and adjacent non-tumor tissue in lung cancer. Whole-study context: Each sample yielded 4 million to 4.5 million productive TCRbeta reads on average. General study results and limits: Compared with tumor, normal lung showed significantly lower TCR diversity. Top 100 clones took a larger repertoire share in normal lung.

Three rounds of nested PCR, following a modified ARM-PCR protocol, produced the TCRbeta library. One entry per CDR3 protein results from TCRdb running MiXCR on the multiplex PCR reads. The table has tens of thousands of distinct CDR3 sequences, approximately 78% seen once. Sequenced material: distant non-tumor lung tissue. The TCR originated in a man between 60 and 75 years old with non-small cell lung cancer.

The CDR3 loop is CASSRGWTGAYNEQFF. The CDR3 coding sequence is TGTGCCAGCAGCCGCGGGTGGACTGGTGCCTACAATGAGCAGTTCTTC. The chain has TRBV5-6 and TRBJ2-1; maybe TRBD2 (5 bases). The CDR3 sequence is 16 residues long. Trimming removed 4 bases from V and 2 bases from J, with 16 bases in between. Germline V gives CDR1 SGHDT, CDR2 YYEEEE.